This TCR beta chain was captured in a study of OX40 agonist ivuxolimab in advanced cancers. The overall study: Checkpoint inhibitors had been given previously to 40% of patients. Study-wide results and limits: Among the lowest peripheral clonal expansion occurred in 0.1-3.0 mg/kg partial responders. Specificity for antigen went undetermined in the expanded peripheral T cells.

Sequenced by immunoSEQ multiplex PCR; TCRdb stores in-frame clones only, minus some. This sample has about 21,000 clones; less than 90% occur once, and the top ten carry about 15%. Regarding this clone: The antigen remains unidentified.

The germline V and J ends were trimmed by 0 bases and 3 bases, with 9 bases remaining between them. The length of the CDR3 is 15 residues. Looked up from germline, CDR1 is MNHEY and CDR2 is SVGAGI. This specimen consisted of CD4+ or CD8+ T cells sorted from blood, obtained in a trial of the OX40 agonist ivuxolimab. The chain is built from TRBV6-5 and TRBJ1-5; no clear D gene. This TCR derives from an adult with an advanced solid tumor such as melanoma, head and neck, liver or kidney cancer. CDR3 protein: CASSYSDGYNQPQHF. CDR3 coding DNA: TGTGCCAGCAGTTACTCCGACGGCTACAATCAGCCCCAGCATTTT.